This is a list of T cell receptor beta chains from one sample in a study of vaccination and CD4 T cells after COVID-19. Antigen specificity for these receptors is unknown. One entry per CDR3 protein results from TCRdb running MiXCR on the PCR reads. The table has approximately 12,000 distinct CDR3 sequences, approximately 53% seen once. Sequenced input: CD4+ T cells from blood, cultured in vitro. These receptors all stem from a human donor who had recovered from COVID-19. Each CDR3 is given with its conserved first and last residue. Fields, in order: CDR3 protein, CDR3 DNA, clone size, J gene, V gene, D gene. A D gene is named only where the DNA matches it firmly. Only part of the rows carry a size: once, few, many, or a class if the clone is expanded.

CDR3aa: CSTRQNIQETQYF; CDR3nt: TGCAGCACACGACAGAATATACAAGAGACCCAGTACTTC; abundance: NA; j_gene: TRBJ2-5; v_gene: TRBV29-1; d_gene: NA
CDR3aa: CASRSDLSSYNEQFF; CDR3nt: TGTGCCAGCAGATCTGACCTTAGCTCCTACAATGAGCAGTTCTTC; abundance: NA; j_gene: TRBJ2-1; v_gene: TRBV5-4; d_gene: NA
CDR3aa: CASSMSSGVRYEQYF; CDR3nt: TGTGCCAGTAGTATGTCATCCGGGGTTCGCTACGAGCAGTACTTC; abundance: few; j_gene: TRBJ2-7; v_gene: TRBV19; d_gene: NA
CDR3aa: CASSVGDRASTEAFF; CDR3nt: TGTGCCAGCAGCGTAGGAGACCGGGCCTCCACTGAAGCTTTCTTT; abundance: few; j_gene: TRBJ1-1; v_gene: TRBV9; d_gene: NA
CDR3aa: CATSRGSGLLAGETQYF; CDR3nt: TGTGCCACCAGCAGAGGGAGCGGACTATTGGCGGGAGAGACCCAGTACTTC; abundance: NA; j_gene: TRBJ2-5; v_gene: TRBV15; d_gene: NA
CDR3aa: CSATAGLAGGADTQYF; CDR3nt: TGCAGTGCTACCGCAGGACTAGCGGGAGGGGCAGATACGCAGTATTTT; abundance: few; j_gene: TRBJ2-3; v_gene: TRBV20-1; d_gene: TRBD2
CDR3aa: CASSFQGAGYGYTF; CDR3nt: TGTGCCAGCAGCTTTCAGGGTGCTGGGTATGGCTACACCTTC; abundance: NA; j_gene: TRBJ1-2; v_gene: TRBV12-3/TRBV12-4; d_gene: NA
CDR3aa: CSALTQYNSPLHF; CDR3nt: TGCAGTGCTCTGACTCAATATAATTCACCCCTCCACTTT; abundance: few; j_gene: TRBJ1-6; v_gene: TRBV20-1; d_gene: NA
CDR3aa: CSARPNRGTTMNTEAFF; CDR3nt: TGCAGTGCTAGGCCTAACAGGGGGACGACGATGAACACTGAAGCTTTCTTT; abundance: NA; j_gene: TRBJ1-1; v_gene: TRBV20-1; d_gene: TRBD1
CDR3aa: CSARAPGQGSYEQYF; CDR3nt: TGCAGTGCTAGAGCACCGGGACAGGGTTCCTACGAGCAGTACTTC; abundance: NA; j_gene: TRBJ2-7; v_gene: TRBV20-1; d_gene: TRBD1
CDR3aa: CASSGRQGTIEAFF; CDR3nt: TGTGCCAGCAGTGGGAGACAGGGGACGATTGAAGCTTTCTTT; abundance: NA; j_gene: TRBJ1-1; v_gene: TRBV2; d_gene: TRBD1
CDR3aa: CSASQAQGRGEQYF; CDR3nt: TGCAGTGCTTCCCAGGCACAGGGAAGGGGCGAGCAGTACTTC; abundance: NA; j_gene: TRBJ2-7; v_gene: TRBV20-1; d_gene: NA
CDR3aa: CASSSTGTGANVLTF; CDR3nt: TGTGCCAGCAGTTCTACAGGGACTGGGGCCAACGTCCTGACTTTC; abundance: once; j_gene: TRBJ2-6; v_gene: TRBV6-2/TRBV6-3; d_gene: NA
CDR3aa: CATTQPGLRSPLHF; CDR3nt: TGTGCCACGACCCAGCCAGGGTTGCGTTCACCCCTCCACTTT; abundance: NA; j_gene: TRBJ1-6; v_gene: TRBV27; d_gene: NA
CDR3aa: CASRSDIDTDTQYF; CDR3nt: TGCGCCAGCAGGTCGGACATAGACACAGATACGCAGTATTTT; abundance: few; j_gene: TRBJ2-3; v_gene: TRBV5-1; d_gene: NA
CDR3aa: CASKTERVGTYNEQFF; CDR3nt: TGTGCCAGTAAGACCGAGCGGGTCGGCACCTACAATGAGCAGTTCTTC; abundance: NA; j_gene: TRBJ2-1; v_gene: TRBV19; d_gene: NA
CDR3aa: CSARGTSGRAGYEQYF; CDR3nt: TGCAGTGCTAGGGGGACTAGCGGGAGGGCCGGGTACGAGCAGTACTTC; abundance: once; j_gene: TRBJ2-7; v_gene: TRBV20-1; d_gene: TRBD2
CDR3aa: CAWKALWARANYGYTF; CDR3nt: TGTGCCTGGAAGGCGCTGTGGGCAAGAGCTAACTATGGCTACACCTTC; abundance: NA; j_gene: TRBJ1-2; v_gene: TRBV30; d_gene: NA
CDR3aa: CSYQLAVRTDTQYF; CDR3nt: TGCAGTTACCAGCTAGCGGTGAGAACAGATACGCAGTATTTT; abundance: large; j_gene: TRBJ2-3; v_gene: TRBV20-1; d_gene: TRBD2
CDR3aa: CSARGGSSYEQYF; CDR3nt: TGCAGTGCCAGGGGGGGAAGTTCCTACGAGCAGTACTTC; abundance: NA; j_gene: TRBJ2-7; v_gene: TRBV20-1; d_gene: NA
CDR3aa: CSARETGAGANVLTF; CDR3nt: TGCAGTGCTAGAGAAACAGGGGCTGGGGCCAACGTCCTGACTTTC; abundance: few; j_gene: TRBJ2-6; v_gene: TRBV20-1; d_gene: TRBD1
CDR3aa: CASSLLSADTQYF; CDR3nt: TGTGCCAGCAGCTTACTTAGCGCAGATACGCAGTATTTT; abundance: NA; j_gene: TRBJ2-3; v_gene: TRBV7-3; d_gene: NA
CDR3aa: CASSYSRGFGPQHF; CDR3nt: TGTGCCAGCAGTTACTCCAGGGGGTTCGGGCCCCAGCATTTT; abundance: few; j_gene: TRBJ1-5; v_gene: TRBV6-2/TRBV6-3; d_gene: TRBD1
CDR3aa: CASSTLPVQETQYF; CDR3nt: TGTGCCAGCAGTACCTTACCGGTACAAGAGACCCAGTACTTC; abundance: NA; j_gene: TRBJ2-5; v_gene: TRBV6-1; d_gene: NA
CDR3aa: CASSFYRGGEQYF; CDR3nt: TGTGCCAGCAGTTTTTACAGGGGAGGCGAGCAGTACTTC; abundance: NA; j_gene: TRBJ2-7; v_gene: TRBV27; d_gene: NA
CDR3aa: CASRGKGNTEAFF; CDR3nt: TGTGCCAGTAGGGGGAAAGGGAACACTGAAGCTTTCTTT; abundance: few; j_gene: TRBJ1-1; v_gene: TRBV6-1; d_gene: NA
CDR3aa: CASSYSTAARDNEQFF; CDR3nt: TGTGCCAGCAGTTACTCGACCGCGGCCAGGGACAATGAGCAGTTCTTC; abundance: NA; j_gene: TRBJ2-1; v_gene: TRBV6-2/TRBV6-3; d_gene: NA
CDR3aa: CASRMDGTNEQFF; CDR3nt: TGTGCCAGCAGAATGGACGGAACTAATGAGCAGTTCTTC; abundance: NA; j_gene: TRBJ2-1; v_gene: TRBV2; d_gene: NA
CDR3aa: CASRHIPGQGATEAFF; CDR3nt: TGTGCCAGCAGACACATACCGGGGCAGGGGGCTACTGAAGCTTTCTTT; abundance: NA; j_gene: TRBJ1-1; v_gene: TRBV28; d_gene: TRBD1
CDR3aa: CASSLTREDTQYF; CDR3nt: TGTGCCAGCAGCTTAACCCGCGAGGATACGCAGTATTTT; abundance: NA; j_gene: TRBJ2-3; v_gene: TRBV7-3; d_gene: NA
CDR3aa: CSARVGNWDYRNYGYTF; CDR3nt: TGCAGTGCTAGAGTGGGCAACTGGGACTACAGGAACTATGGCTACACCTTC; abundance: few; j_gene: TRBJ1-2; v_gene: TRBV20-1; d_gene: NA
CDR3aa: CASRGTSGSADTQYF; CDR3nt: TGTGCCAGCAGAGGGACTAGCGGGAGTGCAGATACGCAGTATTTT; abundance: NA; j_gene: TRBJ2-3; v_gene: TRBV3-1; d_gene: TRBD2
CDR3aa: CASSYGSGKYNEQFF; CDR3nt: TGTGCCAGCAGTTACGGTAGCGGGAAATACAATGAGCAGTTCTTC; abundance: NA; j_gene: TRBJ2-1; v_gene: TRBV6-2/TRBV6-3; d_gene: TRBD2
CDR3aa: CASRSGTSSRDTQYF; CDR3nt: TGTGCCAGCAGATCCGGGACTAGCAGCAGAGATACGCAGTATTTT; abundance: NA; j_gene: TRBJ2-3; v_gene: TRBV28; d_gene: TRBD2
CDR3aa: CASSQTGNNQPQHF; CDR3nt: TGCGCCAGCAGCCAGACAGGGAACAATCAGCCCCAGCATTTT; abundance: once; j_gene: TRBJ1-5; v_gene: TRBV4-3; d_gene: TRBD1
CDR3aa: CAGPGQGVSYEQYF; CDR3nt: TGTGCCGGACCGGGACAGGGAGTCTCCTACGAGCAGTACTTC; abundance: NA; j_gene: TRBJ2-7; v_gene: TRBV27; d_gene: TRBD1
CDR3aa: CASSPLGGSLLNEQFF; CDR3nt: TGTGCCAGCAGCCCATTGGGGGGGAGTCTCCTCAATGAGCAGTTCTTC; abundance: NA; j_gene: TRBJ2-1; v_gene: TRBV7-9; d_gene: TRBD2
CDR3aa: CASSPAGGNTEAFF; CDR3nt: TGTGCCAGCAGTCCCGCCGGGGGGAACACTGAAGCTTTCTTT; abundance: NA; j_gene: TRBJ1-1; v_gene: TRBV6-1; d_gene: NA
CDR3aa: CASSYSDRANYGYTF; CDR3nt: TGTGCCAGCAGTTACTCCGACAGGGCTAACTATGGCTACACCTTC; abundance: NA; j_gene: TRBJ1-2; v_gene: TRBV6-5; d_gene: TRBD1
CDR3aa: CSARQGVGELFF; CDR3nt: TGCAGTGCTAGACAAGGGGTCGGGGAGCTGTTTTTT; abundance: few; j_gene: TRBJ2-2; v_gene: TRBV20-1; d_gene: NA
CDR3aa: CAWSGTGRQPQHF; CDR3nt: TGTGCCTGGAGTGGGACAGGGCGTCAGCCCCAGCATTTT; abundance: NA; j_gene: TRBJ1-5; v_gene: TRBV30; d_gene: TRBD1
CDR3aa: CASSQLGGGAYEQYF; CDR3nt: TGCGCCAGCAGCCAACTAGGAGGGGGCGCCTACGAGCAGTACTTC; abundance: few; j_gene: TRBJ2-7; v_gene: TRBV4-1; d_gene: NA
CDR3aa: CASREGAGPYGYTF; CDR3nt: TGTGCCAGCAGAGAGGGCGCGGGTCCGTATGGCTACACCTTC; abundance: NA; j_gene: TRBJ1-2; v_gene: TRBV6-1; d_gene: NA
CDR3aa: CSATGLAGGPEQFF; CDR3nt: TGCAGTGCTACGGGACTAGCGGGAGGGCCTGAGCAGTTCTTC; abundance: NA; j_gene: TRBJ2-1; v_gene: TRBV20-1; d_gene: TRBD2
CDR3aa: CAISEALAGAYEQYF; CDR3nt: TGTGCCATCAGTGAGGCACTAGCGGGAGCCTACGAGCAGTACTTC; abundance: few; j_gene: TRBJ2-7; v_gene: TRBV10-3; d_gene: TRBD2
CDR3aa: CASSPGQKNIQYF; CDR3nt: TGTGCCAGCTCACCCGGACAGAAAAACATTCAGTACTTC; abundance: NA; j_gene: TRBJ2-4; v_gene: TRBV18; d_gene: NA
CDR3aa: CASSLDRDGELFF; CDR3nt: TGTGCCAGCAGCCTAGACAGGGACGGGGAGCTGTTTTTT; abundance: NA; j_gene: TRBJ2-2; v_gene: TRBV7-2; d_gene: TRBD1
CDR3aa: CASSFEYDRAPYEQYF; CDR3nt: TGTGCCAGCAGTTTCGAATATGACAGGGCCCCCTACGAGCAGTACTTC; abundance: NA; j_gene: TRBJ2-7; v_gene: TRBV28; d_gene: TRBD1
CDR3aa: CSARAPNLYEQYF; CDR3nt: TGCAGTGCTAGAGCTCCAAATCTGTACGAGCAGTACTTC; abundance: NA; j_gene: TRBJ2-7; v_gene: TRBV20-1; d_gene: NA
CDR3aa: CSARTNRGFYEQYF; CDR3nt: TGCAGTGCTAGAACGAACAGGGGATTCTACGAGCAGTACTTC; abundance: NA; j_gene: TRBJ2-7; v_gene: TRBV20-1; d_gene: TRBD1
CDR3aa: CASSMWGRDSDGYTF; CDR3nt: TGTGCCAGTAGTATGTGGGGCAGGGATAGCGATGGCTACACCTTC; abundance: NA; j_gene: TRBJ1-2; v_gene: TRBV19; d_gene: NA
CDR3aa: CSARPQFIRDPSFRKAFF; CDR3nt: TGCAGTGCTAGACCGCAATTTATCCGGGACCCCTCTTTTCGAAAAGCTTTCTTT; abundance: NA; j_gene: TRBJ1-1; v_gene: TRBV20-1; d_gene: NA
CDR3aa: CASSLRERGEQFF; CDR3nt: TGTGCCAGCAGCTTACGGGAGCGGGGGGAGCAGTTCTTC; abundance: NA; j_gene: TRBJ2-1; v_gene: TRBV7-2; d_gene: TRBD2
CDR3aa: CASRRATYEQYF; CDR3nt: TGTGCCAGCAGGAGGGCAACCTACGAGCAGTACTTC; abundance: few; j_gene: TRBJ2-7; v_gene: TRBV6-1; d_gene: NA